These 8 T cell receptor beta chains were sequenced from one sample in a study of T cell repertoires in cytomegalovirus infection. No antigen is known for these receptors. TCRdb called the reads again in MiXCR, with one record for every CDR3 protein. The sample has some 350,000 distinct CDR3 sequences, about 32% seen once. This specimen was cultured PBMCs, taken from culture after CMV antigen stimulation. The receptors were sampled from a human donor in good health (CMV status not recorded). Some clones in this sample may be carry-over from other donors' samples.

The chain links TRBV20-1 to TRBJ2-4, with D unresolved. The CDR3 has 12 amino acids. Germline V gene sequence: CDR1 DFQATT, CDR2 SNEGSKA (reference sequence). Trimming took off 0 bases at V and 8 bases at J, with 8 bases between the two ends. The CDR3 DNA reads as TGCAGTGCTAGAGATCGCCGGGACATTCAGTACTTC. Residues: CSARDRRDIQYF.

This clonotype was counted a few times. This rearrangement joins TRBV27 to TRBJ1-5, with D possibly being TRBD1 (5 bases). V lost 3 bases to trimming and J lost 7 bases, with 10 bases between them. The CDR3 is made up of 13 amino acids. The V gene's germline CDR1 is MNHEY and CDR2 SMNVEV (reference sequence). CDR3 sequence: CASSFEGRQPQHF. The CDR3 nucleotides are TGTGCCAGCAGTTTCGAGGGGCGGCAGCCCCAGCATTTT.

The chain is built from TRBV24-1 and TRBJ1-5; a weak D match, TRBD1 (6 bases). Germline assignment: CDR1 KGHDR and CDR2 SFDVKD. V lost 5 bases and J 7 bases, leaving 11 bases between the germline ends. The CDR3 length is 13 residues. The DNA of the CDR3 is TGTGCCACCAGTGGATCAGGGGACCAGCCCCAGCATTTT. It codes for CATSGSGDQPQHF.

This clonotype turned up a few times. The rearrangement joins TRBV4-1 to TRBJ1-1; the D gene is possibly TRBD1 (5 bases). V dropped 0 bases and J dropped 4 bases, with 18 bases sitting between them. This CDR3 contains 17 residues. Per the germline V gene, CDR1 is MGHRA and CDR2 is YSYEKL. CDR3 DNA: TGCGCCAGCAGCCAAGATCCTTGGGTCGACAGAGGCACTGAAGCTTTCTTT. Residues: CASSQDPWVDRGTEAFF.

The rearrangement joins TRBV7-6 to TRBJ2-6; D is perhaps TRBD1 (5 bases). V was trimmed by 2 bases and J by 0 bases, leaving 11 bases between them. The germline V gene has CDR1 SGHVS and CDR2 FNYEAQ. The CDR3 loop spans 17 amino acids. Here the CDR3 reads CASSLSTGFSGANVLTF. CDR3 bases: TGTGCCAGCAGCTTATCAACAGGCTTCTCTGGGGCCAACGTCCTGACTTTC. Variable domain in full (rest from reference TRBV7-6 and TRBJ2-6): GAGVSQSPRYKVTKRGQDVALRCDPISGHVSLYWYRQALGQGPEFLTYFNYEAQQDKSGLPNDRFSAERPEGSISTLTIQRTEQRDSAMYRCASSLSTGFSGANVLTFGAGSRLTVL.

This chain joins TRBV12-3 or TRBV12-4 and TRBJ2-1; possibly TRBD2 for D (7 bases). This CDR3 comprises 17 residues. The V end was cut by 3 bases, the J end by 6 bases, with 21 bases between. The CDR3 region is CASSFGRGASAGNEQFF. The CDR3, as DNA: TGTGCCAGCAGTTTTGGGAGGGGGGCCTCGGCTGGCAATGAGCAGTTCTTC.

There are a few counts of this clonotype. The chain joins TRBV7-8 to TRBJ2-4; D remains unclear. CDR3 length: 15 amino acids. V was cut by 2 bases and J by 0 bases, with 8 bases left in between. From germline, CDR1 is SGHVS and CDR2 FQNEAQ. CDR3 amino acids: CASSLTRVAKNIQYF. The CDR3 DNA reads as TGTGCCAGCAGCTTAACTCGGGTAGCCAAAAACATTCAGTACTTC.

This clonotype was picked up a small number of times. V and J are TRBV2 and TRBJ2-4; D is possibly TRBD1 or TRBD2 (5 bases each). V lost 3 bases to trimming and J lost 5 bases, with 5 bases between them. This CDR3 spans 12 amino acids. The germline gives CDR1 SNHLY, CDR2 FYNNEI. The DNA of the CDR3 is TGTGCCAGCAGTGAGGGGGAAAACATTCAGTACTTC. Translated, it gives CASSEGENIQYF.